This entry is about one T cell receptor beta chain. The antigen remains undetermined. Time point here: 2015-2016 season, pre-vaccination. Looked up from germline, CDR1 is SGHNT and CDR2 is YYREEE (reference sequence). This CDR3 region has 12 residues. Between the trimmed V and J ends, which lost 0 bases and 6 bases, there was a span of 6 bases. Sequencing of TCRB used Survey level resolution. Generated by immunoSEQ multiplex PCR, the TCRdb table keeps only in-frame clones and is missing some. The data show 9,500 to 15,000 clones, nearly 80% seen once. This sample was included in a study of follicular helper T cells after annual influenza vaccination. General observations from the study: ICOS+CD38+ cTfh clonality change tracked circulating plasmablast frequency change.

V is TRBV5-4 and J is TRBJ2-5; D gene ambiguous. The TCR originated in an adult who received the influenza vaccine. Specimen: CXCR5+ CD38- circulating T follicular helper cells from blood, collected on the day of influenza vaccination. Subset in this sample: circulating Tfh, non-naive CD4+CXCR5+PD-1+ (ICOS+CD38+ or ICOS-CD38-). In DNA form, the CDR3 reads TGTGCCAGCAGCTTGGCCGAACAGACCCAGTACTTC. Residues: CASSLAEQTQYF. Full variable domain (rest looked up from reference TRBV5-4 and TRBJ2-5): ETGVTQSPTHLIKTRGQQVTLRCSSQSGHNTVSWYQQALGQGPQFIFQYYREEENGRGNFPPRFSGLQFPNYSSELNVNALELDDSALYLCASSLAEQTQYFGPGTRLLVL.